The 17 T cell receptor beta chains presented below share a single source sample, sequenced in a study of tumor-infiltrating lymphocytes in primary liver carcinoma. The researchers obtained blood RNA from unsorted whole blood and also extracted germline DNA. TCR beta cDNA came from about 500 ng total RNA, primed with a constant-region primer. Library construction for TCR beta comprised three nested multiplex PCR rounds performed with slightly modified ARM-PCR. Primers for the first two PCR rounds were TRBV1-TRBV30 forward primers and a C-beta reverse primer (approximately 10 cycles per round). Each CDR3 protein gets one entry after TCRdb re-called the multiplex PCR reads with MiXCR. There are about 210,000 distinct CDR3 sequences in the sample; roughly two thirds occur only once, and 5.5% to 9% lies in the top ten. Sequencing was done on a sample of peripheral blood. The receptors were gathered from a woman in her sixties or seventies with primary liver carcinoma and hepatitis B virus infection.

As to this clonotype: Since a much larger clone is just one base distant, this may be a read error. This likely comes from a read error, as the CDR3 has no conserved phenylalanine or tryptophan at its end. V and J are TRBV30 and TRBJ1-5, with D perhaps matching TRBD1 (5 bases). The germline CDR1 and CDR2 sequences are GTSNPN and SVGIG (reference sequence). The CDR3 length is 15 residues. V dropped 2 bases and J dropped 6 bases, with 17 bases sitting between them. The CDR3 region has the DNA TGTGCCTGGAGTCCCCGCCAGGGAGGGCGTCAGCCCCAGCATTCT. This encodes CAWSPRQGGRQPQHS.

The table lists this clonotype with a count of one. The junction departs from germline at one end; a sequencing error may be responsible. This chain uses TRBV28 with TRBJ2-1; D possibly corresponds to TRBD2 (5 bases). Germline CDR1 is MDHEN and CDR2 is SYDVKM. The CDR3 covers 14 residues. The CDR3 DNA follows: TGTGCCAGTAGTTTTATGGGAGAGTACAATGAGCAGTTCTTC. Amino acid sequence: CASSFMGEYNEQFF.

A word on this clonotype: One junction end does not reproduce the germline sequence, and a read error may be involved. This sequence joins TRBV29-1 and TRBJ2-1; TRBD2 aligns across 9 bases. This CDR3 is built from 14 residues. Germline CDR1 is SQVTM and CDR2 is ANQGSEA. The CDR3, as DNA: TGCAGCGTTGAGGGCGGGAGGGCCTACAATGAGCAGCTCTTC. It translates to CSVEGGRAYNEQLF.

V is TRBV7-9 and J is TRBJ1-2; maybe TRBD1 (5 bases). With 2 bases removed from V and 10 bases from J, the gap between germline ends came to 14 bases. The germline gives CDR1 SEHNR, CDR2 FQNEAQ (reference sequence). The CDR3 covers 13 residues. In DNA form, the CDR3 reads TGTGCCAGCAGCTTATCCCCGGGACGTCACTACACCTTC. It yields the protein CASSLSPGRHYTF. The variable domain in full, completed from reference TRBV7-9 and TRBJ1-2, reads DTGVSQNPRHKITKRGQNVTFRCDPISEHNRLYWYRQTLGQGPEFLTYFQNEAQLEKSRLLSDRFSAERPKGSFSTLEIQRTEQGDSAMYLCASSLSPGRHYTFGSGTRLTVV.

The chain has TRBV6-5 and TRBJ2-6; the D gene is possibly TRBD2 (5 bases). The CDR3 length is 15 residues. Trimming left V 10 bases short and J 1 base short, with 14 bases between. Germline V gives CDR1 MNHEY, CDR2 SVGAGI. The CDR3 sequence: CATNLGVSGANVLTF. The DNA for the CDR3 is TGTGCCACTAACCTCGGGGTTTCTGGGGCCAACGTCCTGACTTTC.

As to this clonotype: One base away lies a much larger clone, so this may be a sequencing read error. V gene TRBV6-5 combines with J gene TRBJ2-7; D unresolved. The CDR3 totals 13 residues. Germline V gives CDR1 MNHEY, CDR2 SVGAGI. CDR3 nucleotides: TGTGCCAGCAGTTACTCCCACGGGTATGAGCCGTACTTC. Its protein is CASSYSHGYEPYF.

Of note for this clonotype: The CDR3 does not end in the conserved phenylalanine or tryptophan, so this is likely a read error. This chain links TRBV29-1 with TRBJ1-4; the D gene is possibly TRBD1 (5 bases). CDR3 size: 12 residues. Per germline, CDR1 SQVTM and CDR2 ANQGSEA. The CDR3 loop is CSVGATDEKLFS. The CDR3 nucleotides are TGCAGCGTAGGGGCAACTGATGAAAAACTGTTTTCT.

As to this clonotype: This clone may be a read error of a much larger clone one base away. This chain uses TRBV14 with TRBJ1-3; TRBD1 is a possible D gene (5 bases). V was pared by 0 bases and J by 4 bases, with 13 bases between. CDR1 and CDR2 from the germline V gene are SGHDN and FVKESK. This CDR3 is 16 amino acids long. The CDR3 is CASSQDTRGQGNTIYF. DNA of the CDR3: TGTGCCAGCAGCCAAGATACAAGGGGTCAGGGAAACACCATATATTTT.

This clonotype has at least ten counts. The rearrangement joins TRBV4-2 to TRBJ1-3; the D is unclear. CDR1 and CDR2 from the germline V gene are LGHNA and YNFKEQ. Deletions cut 0 bases from V and 0 bases from J, with 6 bases between. The CDR3 has 15 residues. The CDR3, as DNA: TGTGCCAGCAGCCAAGATGGCAGCTCTGGAAACACCATATATTTT. It encodes CASSQDGSSGNTIYF.

The chain joins TRBV20-1 to TRBJ1-5; a weak D match, TRBD1 (6 bases). CDR3 length: 17 residues. V gave up 1 base and J gave up 0 bases, with 16 bases separating them. The germline V gene has CDR1 DFQATT and CDR2 SNEGSKA (reference sequence). CDR3 in amino acids: CSARAPRGGGSNQPQHF. DNA of the CDR3: TGCAGTGCTAGAGCACCCCGAGGGGGGGGTAGCAATCAGCCCCAGCATTTT.

The sample holds a few counts of this clonotype. The chain couples TRBV6-1 to TRBJ1-1; D call uncertain. V dropped 2 bases and J dropped 0 bases, with 4 bases sitting between them. Germline assignment: CDR1 MNHNS and CDR2 SASEGT. The CDR3 loop spans 13 amino acids. In DNA, the CDR3 is TGTGCCAGCAGTGAACTCTTGAACACTGAAGCTTTCTTT. Translated: CASSELLNTEAFF.

The genes are TRBV11-2 and TRBJ2-1; D remains ambiguous. The germline gives CDR1 SGHAT, CDR2 FQNNGV. The CDR3 extends over 13 amino acids. The germline V and J ends were trimmed by 0 bases and 9 bases, with 9 bases remaining between them. CDR3 DNA: TGTGCCAGCAGCTTAGAACTGGCCGTTGAGCAGTTCTTC. This gives the protein CASSLELAVEQFF. The entire variable domain, with the rest obtained from reference TRBV11-2 and TRBJ2-1, is as follows: EAGVAQSPRYKIIEKRQSVAFWCNPISGHATLYWYQQILGQGPKLLIQFQNNGVVDDSQLPKDRFSAERLKGVDSTLKIQPAKLEDSAVYLCASSLELAVEQFFGPGTRLTVL.

In the case of this clonotype: This sequence may be a read error, since a much larger clone differs from it by one base. The CDR3 DNA reads TGTGCAGGAGGAACCTCTATCACAGATACGCAGTATTTT. It translates to CAGGTSITDTQYF. The rearrangement links TRBV6-6 to TRBJ2-3; maybe TRBD2 (5 bases). Per germline, CDR1 MNHNY and CDR2 SVGAGI (reference sequence). The CDR3 has 13 amino acids.

As concerns this clonotype: Being one base from a much bigger clone, this may be a read error. The chain recombines TRBV5-1 with TRBJ1-1; D ambiguous. Germline CDR1 SGHRS, CDR2 YFSETQ. The CDR3 runs 16 residues. The CDR3 coding sequence is TGCGCCAGCAGCTTGGCCGGCTGGGGAGTGAACACTGAAGCTTCCTTT. Its protein product is CASSLAGWGVNTEASF.

Here the CDR3 reads CASSISTRVGETQYF. CDR3 nucleotide sequence: TGTGCCAGCAGCATATCAACACGAGTTGGAGAGACCCAGTACTTC. The J gene is TRBJ2-5, the V gene TRBV11-2; no clear D gene. This CDR3 is 15 amino acids long. Trimming stripped 5 bases from V and 4 bases from J, with 17 bases between. Germline CDR1 SGHAT, CDR2 FQNNGV. Full variable domain (rest looked up from reference TRBV11-2 and TRBJ2-5): EAGVAQSPRYKIIEKRQSVAFWCNPISGHATLYWYQQILGQGPKLLIQFQNNGVVDDSQLPKDRFSAERLKGVDSTLKIQPAKLEDSAVYLCASSISTRVGETQYFGPGTRLLVL.

On this clonotype itself: The junction does not match germline at one end; this may be a read error. The chain is built from TRBV7-8 and TRBJ2-1; TRBD2 aligns across 13 bases. Germline CDR1 reads SGHVS; CDR2 reads FQNEAQ. This CDR3 has 16 amino acids. The CDR3 DNA follows: TGTGCCAGCAACTTAGTTGGGACTAGCGGGACCAATGAGCACTTCTTC. This gives the protein CASNLVGTSGTNEHFF.

This chain connects TRBV7-3 to TRBJ1-5; TRBD1 might be the D (6 bases). The CDR3 spans 14 residues. Trimming stripped 5 bases from V and 6 bases from J, with 14 bases between. Looked up from germline, CDR1 is SGHTA and CDR2 is FQGTGA. The CDR3 DNA is TGTGCCAGCAGCCAAGGGGGGCTGGGTCAGCCCCAGCATTTT. As protein: CASSQGGLGQPQHF. Supplemented by reference TRBV7-3 and TRBJ1-5, the full variable domain reads GAGVSQTPSNKVTEKGKYVELRCDPISGHTALYWYRQSLGQGPEFLIYFQGTGAADDSGLPNDRFFAVRPEGSVSTLKIQRTERGDSAVYLCASSQGGLGQPQHFGDGTRLSIL.